The T cell receptor beta chain under discussion was sequenced for a study of T cells after yellow fever vaccination. Study details: Fractions low in cell number were prepared with SMART-Seq v4 Ultra Low Input.

Study results and limitations: There was a small share of clonotypes that showed up in both the CD4 and CD8 compartments. The booster saw the reappearance of most primary-vaccination clones (roughly 97% CD4, roughly 87% CD8).

CDR1 is LGHNA and CDR2 is YNFKEQ in the germline V gene. V lost 1 base to trimming and J lost 6 bases; unmatched junction nucleotides: 12. The CDR3 is 16 amino acids. The TCR cDNA carried a universal primer site and UMIs from 5'RACE template switching. TCRdb analysed the 5' RACE reads with MiXCR anew, one entry per CDR3 protein. The sample records 350,000 to 550,000 distinct CDR3 sequences, 15% to 20% being singletons. Concerning this clonotype: The antigen remains unidentified.

The material was PBMCs, obtained before the yellow fever booster vaccination. This chain links TRBV4-2 with TRBJ2-7; 7 bases are shared with TRBD2. The sequence derives from a man aged 18 to 29 who received the YFV17D yellow fever vaccine. CDR3: CASSQVFTSEELEQYF. CDR3 nucleotide sequence: TGTGCCAGCAGCCAAGTCTTTACTAGCGAGGAGCTCGAGCAGTACTTC.